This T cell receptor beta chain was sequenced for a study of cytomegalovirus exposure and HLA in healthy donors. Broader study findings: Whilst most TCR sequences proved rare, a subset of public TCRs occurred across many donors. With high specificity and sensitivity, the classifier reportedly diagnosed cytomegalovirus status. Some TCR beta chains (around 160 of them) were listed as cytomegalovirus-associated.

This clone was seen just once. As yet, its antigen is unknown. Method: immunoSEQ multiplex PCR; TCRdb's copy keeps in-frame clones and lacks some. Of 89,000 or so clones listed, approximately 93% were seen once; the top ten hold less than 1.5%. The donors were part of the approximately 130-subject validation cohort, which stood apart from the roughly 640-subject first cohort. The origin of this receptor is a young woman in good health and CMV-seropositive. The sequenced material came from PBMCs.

The CDR3, as DNA: TGTGCCAGCAGCCCGGGACTAGCGGGCTTCCAAGAGACCCAGTACTTC. Amino acids: CASSPGLAGFQETQYF. The chain is built from TRBV7-9 and TRBJ2-5; TRBD2 matches at 12 bases. The CDR3 contains 16 residues. Germline CDR1 reads SEHNR; CDR2 reads FQNEAQ (reference sequence). After removal of 5 bases from V and 1 base from J, the junction contained 5 bases not matched to a gene.